This TCR beta chain was documented in a study of blood T cell repertoires in COVID-19. Study-wide context: PBMCs, B-cell-depleted T cells, or T cells were the source of the cDNA or gDNA that made up the material.

This clone has a single count. V gave up 0 bases and J gave up 10 bases; unmatched junction bases: 9. Looked up from germline, CDR1 is SGDLS and CDR2 is YYNGEE. The CDR3 is 16 amino acids. Assignment of participants to cohorts was predicated upon participant-reported clinical history. Authors' data handling: The authors estimated nucleated cell counts from reference gene primer amplification. Only in-frame clones appear in the TCRdb table, and some are missing; sequencing was by immunoSEQ multiplex PCR. The V and J calls and clone size were taken over from that table, and D and trimming were inferred from the DNA. The sample carries fewer than 200,000 clones, around 82% recorded once.

This receptor was identified in a woman between 55 and 75 years old with acute COVID-19. The gene calls are TRBV9 and TRBJ2-1; the match to TRBD2 covers 11 bases. The sample consisted of PBMCs or T cells enriched from blood (not recorded which). The CDR3 coding sequence is TGTGCCAGCAGCGTAGTTCCGACTAGCGGGGTCGGGGAGCAGTTCTTC. It encodes CASSVVPTSGVGEQFF.